This T cell receptor (beta chain) was documented in a study of CD8 T cells in ankylosing spondylitis (dated by TCRdb to 2015 to 2018). The study in broad terms: T cell receptor beta repertoires were profiled in healthy donors and ankylosing spondylitis patients so that disease-linked TCR variants could be found. In total, the full study cohort was made up of 85 to 140 healthy donors and approximately 24 ankylosing spondylitis patients. Peripheral blood samples were taken, and synovial fluid was additionally collected from ankylosing spondylitis patients. The paper as a whole reports these results and caveats: The disease-linked clones were reported as significantly enriched in matched synovial fluid samples from ankylosing spondylitis patients. Some motif variants were previously reported in synovial fluid and blood of reactive arthritis patients, suggesting common disease-initiation mechanisms. Blood from ankylosing spondylitis patients appeared to be characterized by a TCR beta motif composed of eight highly homologous amino acid variants. The disease-linked clones showed a CD8+ phenotype and occurred at relatively low frequencies in peripheral blood.

Reading from cysteine to phenylalanine, the CDR3 counts 14 amino acids. The only DNA kept is the CDR3, 42 bases in frame from the first base. The germline V gene specifies SNHLY as CDR1 and FYNNEI as CDR2. V is clipped by 5 bases and J by 1 base, and the sequence between their germline boundaries is 9 bases long. This clonotype has only a few counts. Its binding antigen is unknown. No base qualities exist here, and no much larger clone lies one base off it. TCRdb records Illumina HiSeq 2500 as the sequencer. Quantitative 5'-RACE with molecular barcodes was the method used to prepare the TCR beta libraries. On the authors' methods: A new computational method, built on a probabilistic model of VDJ rearrangement, was used to identify disease-linked TCR variants. The public reads were run again by TCRdb, first through fastp at Q25 and then through MiXCR, and only productive beta chains were kept. CDR3 protein duplicates are merged, each entry listing the most common genes and DNA. These V and J calls are TCRdb output, not the study's own analysis. In all, the sample holds about 800,000 distinct CDR3 sequences, and roughly 10% of those were seen once. Roughly 0.51% of the sample belongs to the ten largest clones.

This clonotype originated in a male donor with ankylosing spondylitis. The chain joins TRBV2 to TRBJ1-5; the D gene assignment is ambiguous. Material for sequencing was blood, either unsorted or a sorted T cell fraction (not recorded which). The CDR3 protein is CASSSTESNQPQHF. DNA sequence: TGTGCCAGCAGTTCTACAGAGAGCAATCAGCCCCAGCATTTT.